Below, one TCR beta chain is given with its context. The data were obtained in a study of T cell changes during pregnancy in multiple sclerosis. Produced via immunoSEQ multiplex PCR; TCRdb's table is partial and in-frame only. The top ten hold about 7.5% of the sample, which has 25,000 to 35,000 clones, approximately 86% seen once. Germline V gene data show CDR1 as SGHTA and CDR2 as FQGTGA. V shed 4 bases, J shed 5 bases, and the junction held 8 bases outside the gene matches. The CDR3 length is 15 residues. The gene calls are TRBV7-3 and TRBJ2-1; 7 nucleotides match TRBD2. The receptor was derived from a female donor with multiple sclerosis, enrolled in a pregnancy study. The specimen comprised CD8+ T cells from peripheral blood mononuclear cells, sampled before pregnancy. DNA for the CDR3: TGTGCCAGCAGCTCTGAGACTAGCCCTAACAATGAGCAGTTCTTC. Amino acids: CASSSETSPNNEQFF.